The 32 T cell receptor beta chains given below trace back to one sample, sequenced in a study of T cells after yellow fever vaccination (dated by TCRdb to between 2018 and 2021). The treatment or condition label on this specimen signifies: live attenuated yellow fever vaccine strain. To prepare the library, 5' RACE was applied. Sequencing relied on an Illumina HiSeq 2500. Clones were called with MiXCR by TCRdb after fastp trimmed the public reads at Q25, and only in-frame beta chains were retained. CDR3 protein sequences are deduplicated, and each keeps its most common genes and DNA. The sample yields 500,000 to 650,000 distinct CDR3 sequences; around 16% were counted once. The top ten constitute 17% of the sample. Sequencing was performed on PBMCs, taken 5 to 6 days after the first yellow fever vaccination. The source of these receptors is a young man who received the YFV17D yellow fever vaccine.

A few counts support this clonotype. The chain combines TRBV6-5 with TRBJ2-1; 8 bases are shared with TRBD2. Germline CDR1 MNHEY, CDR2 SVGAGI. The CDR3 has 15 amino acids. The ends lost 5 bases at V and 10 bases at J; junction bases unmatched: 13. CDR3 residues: CASSTKLGGAREQFF. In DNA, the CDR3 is TGTGCCAGCAGTACTAAGCTCGGGGGGGCCCGGGAGCAGTTCTTC.

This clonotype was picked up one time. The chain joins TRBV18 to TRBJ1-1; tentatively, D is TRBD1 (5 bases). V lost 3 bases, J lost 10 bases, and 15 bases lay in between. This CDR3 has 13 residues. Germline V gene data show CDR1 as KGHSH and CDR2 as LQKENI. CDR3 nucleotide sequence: TGTGCCAGCTCACCCCCTACGTGGGACGGAGCTTTCTTT. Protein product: CASSPPTWDGAFF.

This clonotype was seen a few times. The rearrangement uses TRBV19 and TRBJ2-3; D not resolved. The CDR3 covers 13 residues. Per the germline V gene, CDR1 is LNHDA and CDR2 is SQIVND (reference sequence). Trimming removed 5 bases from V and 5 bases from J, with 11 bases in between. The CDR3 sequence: CASSLTHVDTQYF. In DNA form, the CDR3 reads TGTGCCAGTAGTCTAACCCACGTAGATACGCAGTATTTT. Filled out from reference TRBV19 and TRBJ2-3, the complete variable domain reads DGGITQSPKYLFRKEGQNVTLSCEQNLNHDAMYWYRQDPGQGLRLIYYSQIVNDFQKGDIAEGYSVSREKKESFPLTVTSAQKNPTAFYLCASSLTHVDTQYFGPGTRLTVL.

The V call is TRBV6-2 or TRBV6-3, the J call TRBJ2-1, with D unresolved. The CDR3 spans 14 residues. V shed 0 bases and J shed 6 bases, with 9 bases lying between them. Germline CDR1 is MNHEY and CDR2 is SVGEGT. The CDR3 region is CASSYSKVLNEQFF. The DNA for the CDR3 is TGTGCCAGCAGTTACTCTAAAGTTCTCAATGAGCAGTTCTTC.

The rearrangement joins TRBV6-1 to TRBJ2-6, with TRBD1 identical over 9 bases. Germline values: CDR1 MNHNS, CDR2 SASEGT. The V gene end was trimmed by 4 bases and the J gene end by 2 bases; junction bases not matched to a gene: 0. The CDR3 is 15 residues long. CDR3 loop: CASSGQGAGANVLTF. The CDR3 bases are TGTGCCAGCAGTGGACAGGGGGCTGGGGCCAACGTCCTGACTTTC.

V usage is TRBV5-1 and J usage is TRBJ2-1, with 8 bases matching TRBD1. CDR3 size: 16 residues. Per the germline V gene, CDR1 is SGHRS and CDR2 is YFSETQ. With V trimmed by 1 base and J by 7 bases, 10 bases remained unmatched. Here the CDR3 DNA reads TGCGCCAGCAGCTTGTATCGGCAGGGGGCAGGAAATGAGCAGTTCTTC. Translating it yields CASSLYRQGAGNEQFF.

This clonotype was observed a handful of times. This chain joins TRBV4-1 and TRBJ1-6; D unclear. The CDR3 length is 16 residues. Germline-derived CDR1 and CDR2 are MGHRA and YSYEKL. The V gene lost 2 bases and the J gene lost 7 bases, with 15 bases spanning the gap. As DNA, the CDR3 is TGCGCCAGCAGCCAACTATCCCCACGTACGAATTCACCCCTCCACTTT. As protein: CASSQLSPRTNSPLHF.

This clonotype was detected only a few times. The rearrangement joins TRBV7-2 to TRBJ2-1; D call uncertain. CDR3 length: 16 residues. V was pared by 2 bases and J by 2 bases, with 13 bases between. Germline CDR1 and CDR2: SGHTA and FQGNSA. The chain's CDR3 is CASSLKAPSTYNEQFF. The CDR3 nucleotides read TGTGCCAGCAGCTTAAAGGCGCCCTCGACCTACAATGAGCAGTTCTTC.

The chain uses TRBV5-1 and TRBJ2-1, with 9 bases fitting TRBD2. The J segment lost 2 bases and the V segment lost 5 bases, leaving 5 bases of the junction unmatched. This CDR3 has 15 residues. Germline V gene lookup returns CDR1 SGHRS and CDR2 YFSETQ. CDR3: CASSQRGAPYNEQFF. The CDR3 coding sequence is TGCGCCAGCAGTCAGCGGGGGGCCCCCTACAATGAGCAGTTCTTC.

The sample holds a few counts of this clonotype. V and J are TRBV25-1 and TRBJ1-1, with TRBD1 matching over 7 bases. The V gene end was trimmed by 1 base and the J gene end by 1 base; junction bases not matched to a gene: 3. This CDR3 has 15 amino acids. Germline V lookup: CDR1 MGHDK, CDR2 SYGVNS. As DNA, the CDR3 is TGTGCCAGCAGTGAATTAGGGGGCGCGAACACTGAAGCTTTCTTT. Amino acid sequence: CASSELGGANTEAFF. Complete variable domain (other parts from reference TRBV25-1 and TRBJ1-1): EADIYQTPRYLVIGTGKKITLECSQTMGHDKMYWYQQDPGMELHLIHYSYGVNSTEKGDLSSESTVSRIRTEHFPLTLESARPSHTSQYLCASSELGGANTEAFFGQGTRLTVV.

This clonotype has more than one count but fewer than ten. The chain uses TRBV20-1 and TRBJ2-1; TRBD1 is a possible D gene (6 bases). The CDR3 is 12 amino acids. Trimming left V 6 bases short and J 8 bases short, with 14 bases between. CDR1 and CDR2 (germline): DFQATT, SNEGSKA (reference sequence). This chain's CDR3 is CSAHGQIDEQFF. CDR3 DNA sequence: TGCAGTGCCCACGGACAGATCGATGAGCAGTTCTTC.

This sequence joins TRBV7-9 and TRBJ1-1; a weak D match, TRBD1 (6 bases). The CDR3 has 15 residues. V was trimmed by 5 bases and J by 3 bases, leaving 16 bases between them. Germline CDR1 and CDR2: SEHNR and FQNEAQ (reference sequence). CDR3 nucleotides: TGTGCCAGCAGCCCTATTTCCACAGGGCACACTGAAGCTTTCTTT. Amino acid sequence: CASSPISTGHTEAFF.

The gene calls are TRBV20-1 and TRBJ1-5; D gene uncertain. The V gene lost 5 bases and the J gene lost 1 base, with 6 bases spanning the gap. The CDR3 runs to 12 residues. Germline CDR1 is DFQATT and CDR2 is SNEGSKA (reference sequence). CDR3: CSASASNQPQHF. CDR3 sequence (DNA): TGCAGTGCTTCGGCCAGCAATCAGCCCCAGCATTTT.

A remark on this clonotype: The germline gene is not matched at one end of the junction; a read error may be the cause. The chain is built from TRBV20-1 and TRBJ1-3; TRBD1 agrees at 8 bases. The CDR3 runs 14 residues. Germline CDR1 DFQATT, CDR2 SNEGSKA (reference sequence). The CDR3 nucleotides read TGCAGTGCTTCGGACAGGGTCTCTGGAAACACCCTATATTTT. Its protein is CSASDRVSGNTLYF.

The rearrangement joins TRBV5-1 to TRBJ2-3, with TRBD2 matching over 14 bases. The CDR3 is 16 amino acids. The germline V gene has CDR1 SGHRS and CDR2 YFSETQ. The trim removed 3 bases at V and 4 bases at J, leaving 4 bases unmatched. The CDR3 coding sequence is TGCGCCAGCAGCTATTCGACTAGCGGGGGGGCAGATACGCAGTATTTT. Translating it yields CASSYSTSGGADTQYF.

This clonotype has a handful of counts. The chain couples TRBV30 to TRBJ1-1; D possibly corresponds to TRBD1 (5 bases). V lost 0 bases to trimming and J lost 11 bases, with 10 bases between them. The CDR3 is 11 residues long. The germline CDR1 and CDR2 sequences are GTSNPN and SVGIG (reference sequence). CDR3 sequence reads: CAWSVSGGAFF. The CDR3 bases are TGTGCCTGGAGTGTCTCGGGGGGGGCTTTCTTT.

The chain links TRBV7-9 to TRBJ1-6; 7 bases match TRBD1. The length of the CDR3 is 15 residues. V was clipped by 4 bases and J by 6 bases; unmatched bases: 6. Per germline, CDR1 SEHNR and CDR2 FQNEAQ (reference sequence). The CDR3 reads CASSSTTGLNSPLHF. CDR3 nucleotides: TGTGCCAGCAGCTCCACGACAGGGCTTAATTCACCCCTCCACTTT.

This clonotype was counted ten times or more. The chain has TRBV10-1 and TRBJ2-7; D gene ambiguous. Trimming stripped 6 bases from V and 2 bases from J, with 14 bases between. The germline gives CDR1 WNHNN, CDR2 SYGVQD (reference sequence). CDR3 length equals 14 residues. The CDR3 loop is CASSPRGPPYEQYF. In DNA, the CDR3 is TGCGCCAGCAGCCCGAGAGGCCCCCCCTACGAGCAGTACTTC.

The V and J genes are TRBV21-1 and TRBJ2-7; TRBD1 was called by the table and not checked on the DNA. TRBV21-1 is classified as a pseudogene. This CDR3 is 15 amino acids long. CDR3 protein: CASGPGPWRNYEQYV. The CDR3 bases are TGTGCCAGCGGACCGGGACCCTGGAGAAACTACGAGCAGTACGTC.

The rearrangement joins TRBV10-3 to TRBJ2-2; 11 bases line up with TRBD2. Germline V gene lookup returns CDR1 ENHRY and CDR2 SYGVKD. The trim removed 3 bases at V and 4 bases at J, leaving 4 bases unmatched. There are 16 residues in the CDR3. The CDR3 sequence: CAISETTSGGTGELFF. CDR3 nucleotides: TGTGCCATCAGTGAAACAACTAGCGGGGGCACCGGGGAGCTGTTTTTT.

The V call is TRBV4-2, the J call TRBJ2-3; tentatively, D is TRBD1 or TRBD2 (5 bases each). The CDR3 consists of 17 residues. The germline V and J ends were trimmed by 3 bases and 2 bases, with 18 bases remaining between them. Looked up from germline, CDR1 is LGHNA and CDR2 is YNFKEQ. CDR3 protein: CASSQGESGTLTDTQYF. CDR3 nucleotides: TGTGCCAGCAGCCAGGGTGAGTCTGGGACGCTCACAGATACGCAGTATTTT.

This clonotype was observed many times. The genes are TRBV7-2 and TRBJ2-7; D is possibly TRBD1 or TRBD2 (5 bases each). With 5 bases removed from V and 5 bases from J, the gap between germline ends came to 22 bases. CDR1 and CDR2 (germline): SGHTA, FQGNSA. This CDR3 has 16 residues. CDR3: CASSPPGRRVPHEQYF. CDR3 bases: TGTGCCAGCAGCCCCCCAGGGAGACGGGTCCCCCACGAGCAGTACTTC.

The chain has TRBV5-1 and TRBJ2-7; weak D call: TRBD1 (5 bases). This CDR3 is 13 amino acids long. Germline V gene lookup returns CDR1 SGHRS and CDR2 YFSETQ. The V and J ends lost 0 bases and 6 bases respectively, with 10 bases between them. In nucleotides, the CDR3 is TGCGCCAGCAGCTTGGACAGGTCGAGCGAGCAGTACTTC. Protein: CASSLDRSSEQYF.

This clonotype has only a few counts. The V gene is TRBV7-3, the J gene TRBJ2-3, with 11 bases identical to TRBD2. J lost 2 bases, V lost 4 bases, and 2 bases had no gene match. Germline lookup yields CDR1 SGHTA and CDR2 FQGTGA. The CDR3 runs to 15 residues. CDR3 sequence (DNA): TGTGCCAGCAGCTCTAGCGGGGGGAACACAGATACGCAGTATTTT. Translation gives CASSSSGGNTDTQYF.

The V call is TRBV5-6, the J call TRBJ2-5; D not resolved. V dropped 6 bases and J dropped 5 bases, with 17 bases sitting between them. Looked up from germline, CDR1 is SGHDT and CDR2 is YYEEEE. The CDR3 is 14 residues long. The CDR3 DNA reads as TGTGCCAGCACCTTTCAGGCAGCTGCGGAGACCCAGTACTTC. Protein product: CASTFQAAAETQYF.

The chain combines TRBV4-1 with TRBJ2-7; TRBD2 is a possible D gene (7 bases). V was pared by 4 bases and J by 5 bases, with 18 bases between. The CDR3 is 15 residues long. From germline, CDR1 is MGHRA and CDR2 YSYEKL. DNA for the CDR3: TGCGCCAGCAGCCGTTTAACGGGGGGCCAGCACGAGCAGTACGTC. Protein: CASSRLTGGQHEQYV.

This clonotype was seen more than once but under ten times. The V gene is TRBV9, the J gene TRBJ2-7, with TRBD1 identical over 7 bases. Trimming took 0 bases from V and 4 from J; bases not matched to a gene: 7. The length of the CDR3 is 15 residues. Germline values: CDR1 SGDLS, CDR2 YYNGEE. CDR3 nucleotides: TGTGCCAGCAGCGTAGCGGCAGGGGGACAATACGAGCAGTACTTC. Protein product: CASSVAAGGQYEQYF.

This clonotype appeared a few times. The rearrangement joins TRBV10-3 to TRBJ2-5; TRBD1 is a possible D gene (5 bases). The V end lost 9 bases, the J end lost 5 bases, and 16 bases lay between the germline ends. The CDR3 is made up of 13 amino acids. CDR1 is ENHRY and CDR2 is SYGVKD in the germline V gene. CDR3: CAIKTDGWETQYF. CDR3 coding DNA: TGTGCCATAAAGACAGATGGGTGGGAGACCCAGTACTTC.

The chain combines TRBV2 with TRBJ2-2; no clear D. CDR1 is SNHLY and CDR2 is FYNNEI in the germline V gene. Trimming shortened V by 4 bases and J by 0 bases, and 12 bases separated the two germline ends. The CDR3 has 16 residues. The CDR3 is CASSGFANANTGELFF. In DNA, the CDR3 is TGTGCCAGCAGTGGCTTCGCGAATGCGAACACCGGGGAGCTGTTTTTT. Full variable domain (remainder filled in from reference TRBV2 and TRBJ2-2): EPEVTQTPSHQVTQMGQEVILRCVPISNHLYFYWYRQILGQKVEFLVSFYNNEISEKSEIFDDQFSVERPDGSNFTLKIRSTKLEDSAMYFCASSGFANANTGELFFGEGSRLTVL.

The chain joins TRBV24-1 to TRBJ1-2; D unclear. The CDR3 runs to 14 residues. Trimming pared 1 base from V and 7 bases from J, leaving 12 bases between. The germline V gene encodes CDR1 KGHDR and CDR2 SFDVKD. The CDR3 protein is CATSDFRGSSGYTF. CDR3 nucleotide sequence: TGTGCCACCAGTGATTTTCGCGGGTCTAGTGGCTACACCTTC.

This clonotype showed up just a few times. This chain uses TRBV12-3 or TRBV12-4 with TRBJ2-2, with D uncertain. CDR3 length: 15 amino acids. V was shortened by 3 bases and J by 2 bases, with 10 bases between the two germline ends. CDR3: CASSLVHPNTGELFF. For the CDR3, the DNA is TGTGCCAGCAGTTTGGTTCATCCCAACACCGGGGAGCTGTTTTTT.

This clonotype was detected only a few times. CDR3 loop: CASSESDREGYTF. Written as DNA, the CDR3 is TGCGCCAGCAGTGAGTCCGACAGGGAAGGCTACACCTTC. The V and J genes are TRBV10-2 and TRBJ1-2; 7 bases map to TRBD1. The CDR3 consists of 13 residues. CDR1 WSHSY and CDR2 SAAADI come from the germline V gene. V dropped 0 bases and J dropped 8; count of bases not matched to a gene: 3.